The T cell receptor (beta chain) under discussion was sequenced for a study of blood T cell repertoires in COVID-19. At the level of the study: Some COVID-19 samples were acute and others convalescent; all came from the United States, Italy and Spain.

In germline, CDR1 is WSHSY, CDR2 SAAADI. This CDR3 has 14 residues. Trimming pared 7 bases from V and 5 bases from J, leaving 16 bases between. How the authors handled the data: Amplification from reference gene primers served as the basis for estimated nucleated cell counts. Data came from immunoSEQ multiplex PCR; TCRdb stores just in-frame clones and leaves some out. V, J and clone size are those of that table, while D and trimming were read from the DNA. Altogether about 270,000 clones are present, about 88% being singletons, with the ten largest covering 2.5% to 3%. This chain links TRBV10-2 with TRBJ2-3; D is perhaps TRBD1 (8 bases). The source of this sequence is a woman in her fifties or sixties who had recovered from COVID-19. Sequenced material: PBMCs or T cells enriched from blood (not recorded which). In DNA form, the CDR3 reads TGCGCCAGCAACAGTTACAGGGGGGGAGATACGCAGTATTTT. Translation: CASNSYRGGDTQYF.